One sample yielded the 22 T cell receptor beta chains listed below, sequenced in a study of T-cell memory formation after mild COVID-19. TCRdb reprocessed the 5' RACE reads with MiXCR, giving one entry per CDR3 protein. Of fewer than 90,000 distinct CDR3 sequences detected, approximately 14% appear once; the ten largest clones hold around 29%. Specimen: PBMCs or a T cell subset sorted from them (not recorded which). The receptors were gathered from an adult woman who had mild COVID-19 (a few samples of this study predate the infection). Cell type and time point are not known.

The chain recombines TRBV9 with TRBJ2-7; TRBD2 might be the D (6 bases). The CDR3 extends over 15 amino acids. Deletions cut 0 bases from V and 0 bases from J, with 10 bases between. Germline CDR1 SGDLS, CDR2 YYNGEE. The DNA of the CDR3 is TGTGCCAGCAGCGTAGGTGCGGGGTTCTCCTACGAGCAGTACTTC. Protein sequence: CASSVGAGFSYEQYF.

This clonotype was picked up a small number of times. The rearrangement links TRBV15 to TRBJ2-5; TRBD2 aligns across 10 bases. From germline, CDR1 is LNHNV and CDR2 YYDKDF (reference sequence). The CDR3 is 14 amino acids. Unmatched junction bases numbered 4, after V lost 6 bases and J lost 3 bases. The CDR3 loop reads CATRATSGEETQYF. The CDR3 DNA reads as TGTGCCACCAGGGCTACTAGCGGGGAAGAGACCCAGTACTTC.

The J gene is TRBJ1-1, the V gene TRBV13, with 9 bases aligning to TRBD1. Germline-derived CDR1 and CDR2 are PRHDT and FYEKMQ (reference sequence). With 5 bases clipped from V and 11 bases from J, the junction kept 24 bases outside the gene matches. This CDR3 has 18 residues. Written as DNA, the CDR3 is TGTGCCAGCAGCCCCAAGGGACAGGGAGTCGCGGGGTCCTCGGACGCTTTCTTT. This translates into CASSPKGQGVAGSSDAFF.

This clonotype turned up a few times. The chain links TRBV12-3 or TRBV12-4 to TRBJ2-1, with D perhaps being TRBD1 or TRBD2 (5 bases each). CDR3 size: 16 residues. V was shortened by 3 bases and J by 6 bases, with 18 bases between the two germline ends. In nucleotides, the CDR3 is TGTGCCAGCAGTTTCCGGGGCCCCGCCGGGGCCAATGAGCAGTTCTTC. This sequence encodes CASSFRGPAGANEQFF.

This clonotype has just a few counts. The chain employs TRBV11-2 and TRBJ2-1; the D is unclear. Germline V lookup: CDR1 SGHAT, CDR2 FQNNGV. V lost 4 bases, J lost 8 bases, and 9 bases lay in between. This CDR3 is built from 12 residues. Here the CDR3 reads CASSSLGDEQFF. The CDR3 region has the DNA TGTGCCAGCAGCTCCCTTGGGGATGAGCAGTTCTTC.

The chain links TRBV7-9 to TRBJ1-1; D is uncertain. Germline CDR1 reads SEHNR; CDR2 reads FQNEAQ (reference sequence). The CDR3 totals 14 residues. Trimming cost V 4 bases and J 5 bases, with 14 bases left between them. The CDR3 DNA follows: TGTGCCAGCAGCTCAGACATTAATAGAACTGAAGCTTTCTTT. Translated, it gives CASSSDINRTEAFF.

The V and J genes are TRBV9 and TRBJ2-1; D possibly corresponds to TRBD1 (7 bases). CDR3 size: 15 residues. Germline V gene data show CDR1 as SGDLS and CDR2 as YYNGEE. V shed 3 bases and J shed 4 bases, with 14 bases lying between them. The CDR3, as DNA: TGTGCCAGCAGCGCCCCAGGGGGGAGGTACAATGAGCAGTTCTTC. It specifies CASSAPGGRYNEQFF.

This clonotype was seen a handful of times. The chain combines TRBV24-1 with TRBJ2-2; a weak D match, TRBD2 (6 bases). Germline assignment: CDR1 KGHDR and CDR2 SFDVKD. V was clipped by 9 bases and J by 1 base, with 14 bases between them. The CDR3 spans 15 residues. CDR3 sequence: CATGPGLRNTGELFF. The CDR3 bases are TGTGCCACCGGACCGGGACTCCGGAACACCGGGGAGCTGTTTTTT.

The rearrangement uses TRBV30 and TRBJ2-5, with D unresolved. CDR1 GTSNPN and CDR2 SVGIG come from the germline V gene (reference sequence). The CDR3 totals 11 residues. V was cut by 4 bases and J by 5 bases, with 8 bases left in between. CDR3 nucleotides: TGTGCCTGGATAAGTGTGGAGACCCAGTACTTC. It translates to CAWISVETQYF.

The chain has TRBV19 and TRBJ1-1, with TRBD1 matching over 7 bases. This CDR3 spans 15 amino acids. Trimming at V came to 2 bases and at J to 3 bases, leaving 6 bases not matched to a gene. CDR1 is LNHDA, CDR2 SQIVND, per germline (reference sequence). The CDR3 is CASSISTGADTEAFF. The CDR3 region has the DNA TGTGCCAGTAGTATAAGCACAGGGGCGGACACTGAAGCTTTCTTT.

This clonotype was observed a few times. The rearrangement uses TRBV27 and TRBJ1-5; TRBD1 agrees at 8 bases. From germline, CDR1 is MNHEY and CDR2 SMNVEV (reference sequence). The junction had 10 bases not matched to a gene; V was cut back by 5 bases and J by 1 base. CDR3 size: 17 residues. Here the CDR3 reads CASSHQTGGRSNQPQHF. The CDR3 DNA reads TGTGCCAGCAGTCACCAAACAGGGGGAAGAAGCAATCAGCCCCAGCATTTT.

CDR3 DNA: TGTGCCAGCAGCCCGACAGGCCTGAACTCCTACGAGCAGTACTTC. Protein sequence: CASSPTGLNSYEQYF. The rearrangement uses TRBV5-5 and TRBJ2-7; tentatively, D is TRBD1 (6 bases). Germline V gene sequence: CDR1 SGHKS, CDR2 YYEKEE (reference sequence). The V gene lost 4 bases and the J gene lost 0 bases, with 14 bases spanning the gap. The CDR3 consists of 15 residues.

This clonotype was seen ten or more times. The V gene is TRBV4-1, the J gene TRBJ2-7; 7 nucleotides agree with TRBD2. The CDR3 spans 15 residues. Germline V lookup: CDR1 MGHRA, CDR2 YSYEKL. Trimming cost V 0 bases and J 4 bases; bases outside gene matches: 6. The CDR3 region has the DNA TGCGCCAGCAGCCAAGAGCGGGGGTTGGGGTACGAGCAGTACTTC. The encoded protein is CASSQERGLGYEQYF.

This clonotype has only a few counts. The chain couples TRBV27 to TRBJ2-5; D is unclear. The CDR3 extends over 16 amino acids. V lost 2 bases to trimming and J lost 1 base, with 14 bases between them. The germline gives CDR1 MNHEY, CDR2 SMNVEV (reference sequence). The CDR3 DNA sequence: TGTGCCAGCAGTTTAGGACGTGGGGTACTCCAAGAGACCCAGTACTTC. Protein: CASSLGRGVLQETQYF.

This clonotype showed up just a few times. The chain employs TRBV10-3 and TRBJ2-3; maybe TRBD2 (6 bases). V was clipped by 3 bases and J by 2 bases, with 12 bases between them. Germline lookup yields CDR1 ENHRY and CDR2 SYGVKD. The CDR3 loop spans 15 amino acids. CDR3 sequence (DNA): TGTGCCATCAGTGATGGGGGGAGGACCACAGATACGCAGTATTTT. This translates into CAISDGGRTTDTQYF.

This clonotype has just a few counts. The chain joins TRBV7-8 to TRBJ1-2; weak D call: TRBD1 (6 bases). CDR3 length equals 16 residues. Trimming took off 1 base at V and 6 bases at J, with 18 bases between the two ends. CDR1 SGHVS and CDR2 FQNEAQ come from the germline V gene. The CDR3 DNA reads TGTGCCAGCAGCTTAGGTAACAGGGCCTCAGACGATGGCTACACCTTC. Its protein is CASSLGNRASDDGYTF.

The chain uses TRBV11-2 and TRBJ2-2, with TRBD1 matching over 12 bases. The CDR3 covers 16 residues. Germline CDR1 is SGHAT and CDR2 is FQNNGV. Trimming cost V 5 bases and J 3 bases; bases outside gene matches: 4. Here the CDR3 reads CASSRDRGLYTGELFF. For the CDR3, the DNA is TGTGCCAGCAGCCGGGACAGGGGGCTCTACACCGGGGAGCTGTTTTTT.

This clonotype appeared a few times. This chain connects TRBV6-4 to TRBJ2-1; 14 bases match TRBD2. J was trimmed by 8 bases and V by 5 bases; bases with no gene match: 5. The CDR3 length is 15 residues. Germline V lookup: CDR1 MRHNA, CDR2 SNTAGT. CDR3 region: CASSPTSGGADEQFF. CDR3 DNA sequence: TGTGCCAGCAGTCCGACTAGCGGGGGGGCCGATGAGCAGTTCTTC.

The rearrangement joins TRBV30 to TRBJ2-1; no clear D gene. V lost 3 bases, J lost 6 bases, and 9 bases lay in between. Germline values: CDR1 GTSNPN, CDR2 SVGIG (reference sequence). The CDR3 has 12 amino acids. The CDR3 here is CAWRRGVNEQFF. The CDR3 bases are TGTGCCTGGAGACGTGGGGTCAATGAGCAGTTCTTC.

This clonotype has more than one count but fewer than ten. The CDR3 sequence is CASSQFRDTQYF. The CDR3 DNA is TGTGCCAGCAGTCAGTTTAGAGATACGCAGTATTTT. The chain recombines TRBV6-5 with TRBJ2-3; the D is unclear. The germline V and J ends were trimmed by 5 bases and 5 bases, with 8 bases remaining between them. CDR3 length: 12 amino acids. CDR1 and CDR2 from the germline V gene are MNHEY and SVGAGI.

There are a few counts of this clonotype. The chain links TRBV7-9 to TRBJ1-1; maybe TRBD1 (6 bases). The CDR3 runs 13 residues. Germline assignment: CDR1 SEHNR and CDR2 FQNEAQ (reference sequence). V was trimmed by 5 bases and J by 9 bases, leaving 16 bases between them. CDR3 sequence (DNA): TGTGCCAGCAGCGAAGGGGGACCCGTCCAAGCTTTCTTT. Its protein product is CASSEGGPVQAFF.

The gene calls are TRBV4-1 and TRBJ2-5, with 9 nucleotides matching TRBD2. Germline V gene sequence: CDR1 MGHRA, CDR2 YSYEKL. V lost 4 bases and J lost 5; bases outside the gene matches: 17. This CDR3 contains 18 residues. The chain's CDR3 is CASSLSGGPIRRSETQYF. CDR3 sequence (DNA): TGCGCCAGCAGCCTCAGCGGGGGGCCGATCCGCAGGAGCGAGACCCAGTACTTC.